One and the same sample provided the 5 T cell receptor beta chains below, sequenced in a study of response to subunit inactivated influenza vaccine. TCRdb called the RT-PCR reads again in MiXCR, with one record for every CDR3 protein. The data hold about 530,000 distinct CDR3 sequences, with over 10% observed a single time. Material: PBMCs from blood, obtained 45 days after vaccination. These TCRs come from a man aged 50-59 years who received an inactivated influenza vaccine.

This clonotype appeared a few times. V is TRBV5-1 and J is TRBJ2-6; tentative D call: TRBD1 (5 bases). V lost 7 bases and J lost 5, with 10 bases in between. Germline lookup yields CDR1 SGHRS and CDR2 YFSETQ. The CDR3 has 13 amino acids. This CDR3 is CASGAGWANVLTF. CDR3 nucleotides: TGCGCCAGCGGGGCAGGGTGGGCCAACGTCCTGACTTTC.

This clonotype was seen at least ten times. The chain combines TRBV20-1 with TRBJ2-1; tentatively, D is TRBD2 (5 bases). The CDR3 has 14 residues. Germline CDR1 DFQATT, CDR2 SNEGSKA (reference sequence). V lost 5 bases to trimming and J lost 0 bases, with 11 bases between them. This CDR3 reads CSASGISSYNEQFF. The DNA of the CDR3 is TGCAGTGCTTCGGGGATAAGCTCCTACAATGAGCAGTTCTTC.

The table lists this clonotype with a few counts. V usage is TRBV4-3 and J usage is TRBJ1-2; no clear D gene. Germline CDR1 is LGHNA and CDR2 is YSLEER. V was pared by 1 base and J by 4 bases, with 7 bases between. CDR3 length: 13 residues. The CDR3 protein is CASSQVTSYGYTF. DNA for the CDR3: TGCGCCAGCAGCCAAGTGACAAGCTATGGCTACACCTTC.

This clonotype was seen a handful of times. CDR3 region: CASSAGQVQSYGYTF. In DNA, the CDR3 is TGTGCCAGCAGTGCTGGGCAGGTCCAGTCCTATGGCTACACCTTC. The chain couples TRBV12-3 or TRBV12-4 to TRBJ1-2; D is undetermined. The CDR3 is 15 amino acids. The ends were cut back, 5 bases at V and 4 bases at J, with 17 bases in the middle.

This clonotype was seen only a few times. This chain connects TRBV5-1 to TRBJ2-2; D gene unclear. The CDR3 is 14 residues long. Between the trimmed V and J ends, which lost 7 bases and 0 bases, there was a span of 10 bases. The germline gives CDR1 SGHRS, CDR2 YFSETQ. CDR3 nucleotides: TGCGCCAGCCTTACAGCTCCGAACACCGGGGAGCTGTTTTTT. Translating it yields CASLTAPNTGELFF.